The sequence of this TCR beta chain was determined in a study of chemoradiotherapy in HPV16-positive cancers. This table comes from immunoSEQ multiplex PCR, and its TCRdb copy is limited to in-frame clones, with some not included. The table includes around 15,000 clones, 75% to 85% detected once. Trimming cost V 1 base and J 2 bases; bases outside gene matches: 6. The CDR3 has 16 residues. Germline loops: CDR1 MGHRA, CDR2 YSYEKL. This clone was observed a few times. Sampling was carried out from a patient who underwent chemoradiotherapy. The V gene is TRBV4-1, the J gene TRBJ1-2; 8 bases fit TRBD1. The receptor comes from a human donor with HPV-associated anogenital cancer. CDR3 in amino acids: CASSQVSTGANYGYTF. As DNA, the CDR3 is TGCGCCAGCAGCCAAGTTTCGACAGGGGCAAACTATGGCTACACCTTC.